Presented here are 3 T cell receptor beta chains from one specimen sequenced in a study of OX40 agonist ivuxolimab in advanced cancers. TCRdb keeps only in-frame clones here, not all; method: immunoSEQ multiplex PCR. The data show about 150,000 clones, around 94% seen once. The sequences come from CD4+ or CD8+ T cells sorted from blood, collected in a trial of the OX40 agonist ivuxolimab. The receptors were gathered from an adult with an advanced solid tumor such as melanoma, head and neck, liver or kidney cancer.

This chain uses TRBV21-1 with TRBJ1-6. TRBV21-1 constitutes a pseudogene. This CDR3 has 15 residues. DNA for the CDR3: TGTGCCAGCAGCGGCGGGAGCTCCTATAATTCACCCCTCCACTTT. Its protein is CASSGGSSYNSPLHF.

CDR3 bases: TGTGCCAGCACTACTAGCGGGAGGACGGGTAGTGAGCAGTTCTTC. This codes for CASTTSGRTGSEQFF. The rearrangement uses TRBV7-3 and TRBJ2-1; 12 bases fit TRBD2. The CDR3 runs 15 residues. CDR1 and CDR2 from the germline V gene are SGHTA and FQGTGA. Germline trimming cut 7 bases from V and 9 bases from J; bases unmatched to any gene: 10.

This clone has a handful of counts. This rearrangement joins TRBV7-2 to TRBJ1-2; 10 bases are a match to TRBD1. With V trimmed by 7 bases and J by 4 bases, 9 bases remained unmatched. The CDR3 runs 15 residues. CDR1 and CDR2 from the germline V gene are SGHTA and FQGNSA. For the CDR3, the DNA is TGTGCCAGCACAGCAGTGGGACAGGGGAGCTATGGCTACACCTTC. Protein: CASTAVGQGSYGYTF.